This entry lists 13 T cell receptor beta chains sequenced from one sample in a study of control samples from healthy donors and cancer patients (dated by TCRdb to 2019 to 2021). The protocol used for the library was the immunoSEQ multiplex PCR assay. This is the immuneACCESS table as TCRdb keeps it, with only in-frame sequences that have V and J called. A part of the clones is gone; compared with another copy, unresolved V genes explain less than half, and the rest is unexplained. This sample has approximately 160,000 clones in its table, and 85% to 95% of those were observed once. Jointly, the top ten make up around 1.3% of the sample. The sequencing input was blood. The origin of the receptors is a woman in her late teens or twenties in good health.

This rearrangement joins TRBV13 to TRBJ2-3; D is undetermined. V lost 5 bases, J lost 6 bases, and 9 bases lay in between. This CDR3 comprises 12 residues. Germline assignment: CDR1 PRHDT and CDR2 FYEKMQ (reference sequence). The CDR3, as DNA: TGTGCCAGCAGCGCAAATCAGGATACGCAGTATTTT. Translating it yields CASSANQDTQYF.

The chain couples TRBV28 to TRBJ2-7, with 9 positions matching TRBD1. The V gene's germline CDR1 is MDHEN and CDR2 SYDVKM. The V gene end was trimmed by 6 bases and the J gene end by 2 bases; junction bases not matched to a gene: 11. The CDR3 has 16 amino acids. The CDR3 DNA is TGTGCCAGCAGCTCCTACGGACAGGGGCCGGCCTACGAGCAGTACTTC. It encodes CASSSYGQGPAYEQYF.

V is TRBV28 and J is TRBJ1-4, with 10 bases fitting TRBD1. The length of the CDR3 is 17 residues. CDR1 is MDHEN, CDR2 SYDVKM, per germline. The junction had 11 bases not matched to a gene; V was cut back by 5 bases and J by 5 bases. The CDR3 loop reads CASSPWGEGQGNEKLFF. CDR3 in DNA: TGTGCCAGCAGTCCCTGGGGTGAGGGACAGGGGAATGAAAAACTGTTTTTT.

The chain carries TRBV4-2 and TRBJ1-6, with D perhaps TRBD1 (5 bases). The CDR3 runs to 17 residues. Trimming stripped 4 bases from V and 0 bases from J, with 13 bases between. CDR1 is LGHNA and CDR2 is YNFKEQ in the germline V gene. The CDR3 loop reads CASSPGTAISYNSPLHF. The CDR3 DNA sequence: TGTGCCAGCAGCCCCGGGACGGCGATCTCCTATAATTCACCCCTCCACTTT.

V and J are TRBV7-2 and TRBJ2-1; TRBD1 might be the D (6 bases). CDR1 is SGHTA, CDR2 FQGNSA, per germline. This CDR3 contains 12 residues. The V gene lost 7 bases and the J gene lost 9 bases, with 13 bases spanning the gap. CDR3 DNA: TGTGCCAGCAACTCAGGGGCGTTTGAGCAGTTCTTC. Residues: CASNSGAFEQFF.

This chain joins TRBV10-3 and TRBJ2-1, with D tentatively TRBD2 (5 bases). Germline loops: CDR1 ENHRY, CDR2 SYGVKD. V lost 4 bases and J lost 8, with 6 bases in between. CDR3 length equals 11 residues. In DNA form, the CDR3 reads TGTGCCATCAGTGCGGAGGATGAGCAGTTCTTC. This sequence encodes CAISAEDEQFF.

This chain joins TRBV28 and TRBJ2-3; D is unresolved. With 6 bases removed from V and 1 base from J, the gap between germline ends came to 17 bases. This CDR3 is built from 16 residues. Germline V gives CDR1 MDHEN, CDR2 SYDVKM. CDR3 nucleotides: TGTGCCAGCAGCACCTTGGAAGGCGGAGGCACAGATACGCAGTATTTT. Protein sequence: CASSTLEGGGTDTQYF.

The chain carries TRBV28 and TRBJ2-1; D may match TRBD1 or TRBD2 (5 bases each). CDR1 is MDHEN, CDR2 SYDVKM, per germline. The CDR3 extends over 13 amino acids. V shed 2 bases and J shed 8 bases, with 10 bases lying between them. The CDR3 DNA reads as TGTGCCAGCAGTTTAGGGACCGGAGATGAGCAGTTCTTC. This encodes CASSLGTGDEQFF.

This chain connects TRBV10-3 to TRBJ2-7; 7 nucleotides line up with TRBD1. Germline CDR1 and CDR2: ENHRY and SYGVKD. The CDR3 has 15 residues. Losses at the gene ends were 2 bases for V and 3 bases for J; bases not matched to a gene: 7. CDR3 coding DNA: TGTGCCATCAGTGAGGGGCCCGGGACAGTCTACGAGCAGTACTTC. As protein: CAISEGPGTVYEQYF.

This clone has a single count. The chain employs TRBV7-8 and TRBJ1-6; the D is unclear. V gave up 1 base and J gave up 0 bases, with 7 bases separating them. Germline V gives CDR1 SGHVS, CDR2 FQNEAQ. The CDR3 runs to 16 residues. CDR3 in DNA: TGTGCCAGCAGCTTAGAACGGTTCTCCTATAATTCACCCCTCCACTTT. Its protein product is CASSLERFSYNSPLHF.

The V and J genes are TRBV5-4 and TRBJ2-7, with 11 bases aligning to TRBD2. Per germline, CDR1 SGHNT and CDR2 YYREEE (reference sequence). V lost 4 bases and J lost 1; bases outside the gene matches: 1. The CDR3 spans 14 residues. The CDR3 region has the DNA TGTGCCAGCAGCCCTAGCGGGAGGTCCTACGAGCAGTACTTC. Translation: CASSPSGRSYEQYF.

The chain joins TRBV4-2 to TRBJ1-1; D unclear. There are 14 residues in the CDR3. V was trimmed by 0 bases and J by 1 base, leaving 6 bases between them. Germline values: CDR1 LGHNA, CDR2 YNFKEQ. The CDR3 here is CASSQDEANTEAFF. For the CDR3, the DNA is TGTGCCAGCAGCCAAGATGAAGCGAACACTGAAGCTTTCTTT.

This rearrangement joins TRBV7-2 to TRBJ2-7; TRBD1 agrees at 8 bases. This CDR3 comprises 13 residues. The V gene's germline CDR1 is SGHTA and CDR2 FQGNSA. The V segment lost 5 bases and the J segment 9 bases; nucleotides outside the gene matches: 9. The CDR3 reads CASSRDRFIVQYF. As DNA, the CDR3 is TGTGCCAGCAGCCGGGACAGGTTCATCGTGCAGTACTTC.